The rows below give T cell receptor beta chains drawn from one sample of a study of shared clonotypes between healthy human individuals. Sequencing was performed with immunoSEQ multiplex PCR; in TCRdb, only in-frame clones are kept and a portion is missing. This repertoire shows roughly 2.5 million clones, more than 80% found once; its top ten account for more than 0.12%. Sample: naive CD4+ T cells sorted from blood. The origin of the receptors is a man younger than 35 in good health. Each CDR3 is given with its conserved first and last residue. D genes are given only for firm matches. Not all rows give a size; the values are once, few, many and, for expanded clones, a class.

D	size	J	V	CDR3	DNA
.	.	TRBJ1-2	TRBV14	CASSQAGRGYTF	TGTGCCAGCAGCCAAGCAGGGCGCGGCTACACCTTC
.	.	TRBJ2-7	TRBV2	CASSEAMAGFNEQYF	TGTGCCAGCAGTGAAGCGATGGCAGGGTTCAACGAGCAGTACTTC
TRBD1	.	TRBJ2-1	TRBV6-1	CASSPVGGEQFF	TGTGCCAGCAGTCCTGTAGGGGGCGAGCAGTTCTTC
.	.	TRBJ2-7	TRBV5-1	CASLRGVFYEQYF	TGCGCCAGCTTAAGGGGGGTTTTCTACGAGCAGTACTTC
.	.	TRBJ1-4	TRBV5-1	CASSLDTTRGEKLFF	TGCGCCAGCAGCTTGGACACAACCCGGGGTGAAAAACTGTTTTTT
TRBD1	few	TRBJ1-5	TRBV5-6	CASSRTGNNQPQHF	TGTGCCAGCAGCCGGACAGGGAACAATCAGCCCCAGCATTTT
.	.	TRBJ1-3	TRBV30	CAEQEGVSGNTIYF	TGTGCCGAACAAGAAGGGGTCTCTGGAAACACCATATATTTT
.	.	TRBJ2-7	TRBV7-8	CASSLPPSYEQYF	TGTGCCAGCAGCCTCCCCCCCTCCTACGAGCAGTACTTC
TRBD1	.	TRBJ2-5	TRBV2	CASRRETGQETQYF	TGTGCCAGCAGGAGGGAGACAGGGCAAGAGACCCAGTACTTC
TRBD1	.	TRBJ2-5	TRBV7-6	CASSLAYDRGVGETQYF	TGTGCCAGCAGCTTAGCGTATGACAGGGGGGTCGGGGAGACCCAGTACTTC
TRBD1	few	TRBJ1-6	TRBV27	CASSPGTGGSPLHF	TGTGCCAGCAGCCCCGGGACAGGGGGATCACCCCTCCACTTT
TRBD1	.	TRBJ2-2	TRBV11-1	CASRVTGGSGELFF	TGTGCCAGCAGGGTGACAGGGGGCTCCGGGGAGCTGTTTTTT
TRBD1	.	TRBJ1-2	TRBV10-2	CASSEDRASYGYTF	TGCGCCAGCAGTGAGGACAGGGCTTCCTATGGCTACACCTTC
TRBD1	once	TRBJ2-7	TRBV5-1	CASSLGGTASSYEQYF	TGCGCCAGCAGCCTGGGTGGGACAGCGAGCTCCTACGAGCAGTACTTC
.	few	TRBJ1-6	TRBV18	CASSPHAPFGSNSPLHF	TGTGCCAGCTCACCGCATGCGCCGTTCGGATCTAATTCACCCCTCCACTTT
.	.	TRBJ2-7	TRBV11-3	CASSHKGSEQYF	TGTGCCAGCAGCCACAAGGGCAGCGAGCAGTACTTC
TRBD1	few	TRBJ2-2	TRBV25-1	CASSEAGGANTGELFF	TGTGCCAGCAGTGAAGCAGGGGGCGCGAACACCGGGGAGCTGTTTTTT
.	.	TRBJ2-5	TRBV19	CATWGQGQETQYF	TGTGCCACCTGGGGGCAGGGACAAGAGACCCAGTACTTC
TRBD1	.	TRBJ1-3	TRBV2	CATGTGVKNTIYF	TGTGCCACTGGGACAGGGGTAAAAAACACCATATATTTT
.	.	TRBJ1-6	TRBV5-8	CASSLLISYNSPLHF	TGTGCCAGCAGCTTACTGATCTCCTATAATTCACCCCTCCACTTT
.	.	TRBJ1-5	TRBV27	CASSFGGAGSNQPQHF	TGTGCCAGCAGTTTCGGGGGGGCAGGGAGCAATCAGCCCCAGCATTTT
.	few	TRBJ2-7	TRBV30	CAWSPPPRLSRTYEQYF	TGTGCCTGGAGTCCACCACCTCGGCTGAGTCGGACCTACGAGCAGTACTTC
.	.	TRBJ2-7	TRBV6-5	CASSYSEVGAYEQYF	TGTGCCAGCAGTTACTCGGAGGTAGGCGCCTACGAGCAGTACTTC
.	.	TRBJ2-5	TRBV6-5	CASSRRGRETQYF	TGTGCCAGCAGCCGGCGGGGGCGGGAGACCCAGTACTTC
.	.	TRBJ1-6	TRBV25-1	CASSESGVGNSPLHF	TGTGCCAGCAGTGAATCAGGGGTTGGTAATTCACCCCTCCACTTT
.	.	TRBJ1-2	TRBV5-5	CASSLGGGRDYGYTF	TGTGCCAGCAGCTTAGGTGGAGGCAGGGACTATGGCTACACCTTC
.	.	TRBJ2-5	TRBV28	CASSLLGVLQETQYF	TGTGCCAGCAGTTTATTGGGGGTTCTCCAAGAGACCCAGTACTTC
.	.	TRBJ1-1	TRBV6-1	CASSALRRPGPDTEAFF	TGTGCCAGCAGTGCTTTACGTCGGCCGGGCCCGGACACTGAAGCTTTCTTT
.	.	TRBJ1-2	TRBV18	CASSPGQSYGYTF	TGTGCCAGCTCACCCGGACAGTCATATGGCTACACCTTC
.	.	TRBJ2-5	TRBV28	CASSLPFQETQYF	TGTGCCAGCAGTTTACCCTTCCAAGAGACCCAGTACTTC
.	few	TRBJ1-2	TRBV19	CASRSRLGGYTF	TGTGCCAGTAGATCTAGACTCGGGGGCTACACCTTC
.	.	TRBJ2-5	TRBV4-1	CASSQWMVAGTQYF	TGCGCCAGCAGCCAATGGATGGTGGCAGGGACCCAGTACTTC
.	.	TRBJ2-5	TRBV2	CASSDGHQETQYF	TGTGCCAGCAGTGATGGTCATCAAGAGACCCAGTACTTC
TRBD1	.	TRBJ2-7	TRBV6-5	CAIGTGPGYEQYF	TGTGCCATCGGGACAGGGCCGGGCTACGAGCAGTACTTC
.	.	TRBJ2-3	TRBV7-8	CASSLAPTSTDTQYF	TGTGCCAGCAGCTTAGCTCCTACTAGCACAGATACGCAGTATTTT
.	few	TRBJ2-6	TRBV6-5	CASSNSGANVLTF	TGTGCCAGCAGTAACTCTGGGGCCAACGTCCTGACTTTC
TRBD1	.	TRBJ2-1	TRBV5-1	CASSLGGTGLHNEQFF	TGCGCCAGCAGCTTGGGCGGGACAGGGCTACACAATGAGCAGTTCTTC
.	.	TRBJ1-5	TRBV19	CASRAILGNQPQHF	TGTGCCAGTAGGGCCATCCTTGGAAATCAGCCCCAGCATTTT
.	.	TRBJ2-2	TRBV30	CAWVRENTGELFF	TGTGCCTGGGTGAGAGAGAACACCGGGGAGCTGTTTTTT
TRBD1	.	TRBJ1-2	TRBV7-3	CASSLSGTGNGGYTF	TGTGCCAGCAGCTTGAGCGGGACAGGGAACGGTGGCTACACCTTC
.	.	TRBJ1-1	TRBV10-3	CAIRDPSLSTEAFF	TGTGCCATCAGAGACCCATCTTTAAGCACTGAAGCTTTCTTT
.	.	TRBJ2-1	TRBV7-3	CASSLNRVGSYNEQFF	TGTGCCAGCAGCCTGAACAGGGTGGGGTCCTACAATGAGCAGTTCTTC
TRBD2	.	TRBJ2-7	TRBV7-2	CASSRPGLAPYEQYF	TGTGCCAGCAGTCGCCCGGGACTAGCGCCCTACGAGCAGTACTTC
TRBD1	.	TRBJ1-2	TRBV6-1	CASRDDRDPYTF	TGTGCCAGCAGAGACGACAGGGATCCATACACCTTC
TRBD1	.	TRBJ1-2	TRBV10-3	CAISVQGAGGYTF	TGTGCCATCAGTGTGCAGGGGGCGGGTGGCTACACCTTC
TRBD2	.	TRBJ2-1	TRBV7-7	CASSFSSGGPYNEQFF	TGTGCTAGCAGCTTTTCAAGCGGGGGGCCCTACAATGAGCAGTTCTTC
.	.	TRBJ1-2	TRBV5-1	CASSLGSSNPYTF	TGCGCCAGCAGCTTAGGATCCTCGAATCCCTACACCTTC